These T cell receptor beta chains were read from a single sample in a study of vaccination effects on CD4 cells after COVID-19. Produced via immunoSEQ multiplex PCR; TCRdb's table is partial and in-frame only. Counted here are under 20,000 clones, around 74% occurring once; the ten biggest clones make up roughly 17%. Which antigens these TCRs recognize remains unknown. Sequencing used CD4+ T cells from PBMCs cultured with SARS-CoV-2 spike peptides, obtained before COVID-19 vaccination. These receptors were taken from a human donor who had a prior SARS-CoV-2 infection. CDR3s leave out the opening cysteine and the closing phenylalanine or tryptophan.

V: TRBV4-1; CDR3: ASSQVAQPSDTQY
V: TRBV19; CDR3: ASRQPSDGRASYEQF
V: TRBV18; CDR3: ASSSQVVAGGYNEQF
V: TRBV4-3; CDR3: ASSQVAEGGEQY
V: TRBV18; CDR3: ASSPRNSNTGELF
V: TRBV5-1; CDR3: ASSLSVNYGYT
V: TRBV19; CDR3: ASSPRMSGSGIATYEQY
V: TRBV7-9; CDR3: ASSLGTRRETQY
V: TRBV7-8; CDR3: ASNPRGRAPYEQY
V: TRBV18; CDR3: ASSLEHGSSGNTIY
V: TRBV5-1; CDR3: ASSLRPTSGVNEQF
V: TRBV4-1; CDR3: ASSLEQGRNSPLH
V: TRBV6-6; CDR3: ASSNRNTEAF
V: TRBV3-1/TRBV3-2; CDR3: ASSQDRTGSFEETQY
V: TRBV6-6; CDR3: ASMEGGDAGELF